Included here is one T cell receptor beta chain sequence, with context. Its target is unknown. The data are from a study of pediatric ulcerative colitis. Across the study: Seven patients showed pancolitis and two showed left-sided colitis.

CDR3 size: 13 residues. Germline CDR1 GTSNPN, CDR2 SVGIG (reference sequence). Trimming cost V 2 bases and J 4 bases, with 9 bases left between them. Findings of the study overall: Acute severe colitis showed lower rectal diversity from clonal expansions. All ulcerative colitis patients, but no controls, carried a couple of rectal clonotypes.

Colonoscopy and blood draw happened at the same time. Measured with immunoSEQ multiplex PCR; TCRdb has only the in-frame clones, and not every one. The data show some 10,000 clones, about 90% seen once. Sequenced sample: blood. The origin of this receptor is a girl aged 5 to 17 with moderate ulcerative colitis. The chain couples TRBV30 to TRBJ1-5, with D hard to call. The CDR3 sequence: CAWSPRENQPQHF. For the CDR3, the DNA is TGTGCCTGGAGTCCCCGGGAAAATCAGCCCCAGCATTTT.